This TCR beta chain stems from a study of PD-1 blockade in classical Hodgkin lymphoma. Whole-study findings and limits: The repertoire differences lack a defined cause, possibly disease activity or prior therapy. Complete responders matched newly diagnosed patients in baseline diversity. TCR diversity at baseline was reported to be reduced in newly diagnosed patients relative to healthy donors. Only CD4+ TCR diversity, not CD8+, had risen significantly by C4D1.

The CDR3 runs 16 residues. V trimming: 4 bases; J trimming: 4 bases; junction bases outside the gene matches: 8. Germline-derived CDR1 and CDR2 are SGHVS and FNYEAQ. Turning to this clone: The antigen is undetermined.

No patient escaped relapse after autologous stem cell transplantation, and brentuximab vedotin exposure varied. Only in-frame clones appear in the TCRdb table, and some are missing; sequencing was by immunoSEQ multiplex PCR. This sample yields approximately 61,000 clones, of which around 91% are seen a single time; approximately 15% belongs to the top ten. The chain combines TRBV7-6 with TRBJ2-1; 9 positions agree with TRBD2. The TCR originated in a human donor with classical Hodgkin lymphoma. The sequencing here drew on peripheral blood mononuclear cells (PBMCs), taken at baseline. As DNA, the CDR3 is TGTGCCAGCAGCTCCCTCATAGCGGGGGAGTACAATGAGCAGTTCTTC. Protein sequence: CASSSLIAGEYNEQFF.